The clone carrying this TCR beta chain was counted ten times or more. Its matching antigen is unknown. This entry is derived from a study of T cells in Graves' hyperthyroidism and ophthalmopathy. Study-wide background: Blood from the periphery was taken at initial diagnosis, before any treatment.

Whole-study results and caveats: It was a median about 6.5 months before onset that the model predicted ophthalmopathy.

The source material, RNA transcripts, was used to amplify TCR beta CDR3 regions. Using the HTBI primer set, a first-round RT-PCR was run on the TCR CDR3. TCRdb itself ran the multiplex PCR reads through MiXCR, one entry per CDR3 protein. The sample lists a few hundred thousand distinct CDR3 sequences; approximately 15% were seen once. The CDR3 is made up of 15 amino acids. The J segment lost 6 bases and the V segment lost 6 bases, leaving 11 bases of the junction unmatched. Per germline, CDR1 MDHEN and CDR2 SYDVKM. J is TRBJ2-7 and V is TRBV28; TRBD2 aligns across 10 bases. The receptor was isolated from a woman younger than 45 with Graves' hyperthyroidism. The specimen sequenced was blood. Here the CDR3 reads CASRPELAGGSEQYF. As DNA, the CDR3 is TGTGCCAGCAGACCCGAGTTAGCGGGAGGTTCCGAGCAGTACTTC. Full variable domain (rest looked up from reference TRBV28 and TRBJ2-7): DVKVTQSSRYLVKRTGEKVFLECVQDMDHENMFWYRQDPGLGLRLIYFSYDVKMKEKGDIPEGYSVSREKKERFSLILESASTNQTSMYLCASRPELAGGSEQYFGPGTRLTVT.